This T cell receptor beta chain was identified in a study of blood T cell repertoires in COVID-19. Study overall: Spain, Italy and the United States supplied samples that represented acute and convalescent COVID-19. The analysed material was cDNA or gDNA that came from T cells, B-cell-depleted T cells, or PBMCs.

The CDR3 has 16 amino acids. CDR1 SGHTA and CDR2 FQGNSA come from the germline V gene. Trimming took 8 bases from V and 1 from J, leaving 20 bases between them. Assay used: immunoSEQ multiplex PCR; TCRdb lists only in-frame clones, some missing. The table lists approximately 190,000 clones, 80% to 85% of them singletons. This sequence originates from a woman aged 25 to 45 with acute or convalescent COVID-19. The chain is built from TRBV7-2 and TRBJ1-1, with D tentatively TRBD1 (6 bases). The sample was peripheral blood. The CDR3 protein is CASRIRGGISNTEAFF. The CDR3 DNA reads TGTGCCAGCCGAATCAGGGGAGGGATTTCGAACACTGAAGCTTTCTTT.